This T cell receptor beta chain was identified during a study of T cells after yellow fever vaccination. Study-level background: Any fraction with a low cell number was prepared using SMART-Seq v4 Ultra Low Input.

TCR cDNA, made by 5'RACE template switching, carried an added universal primer site and UMIs. MiXCR was run by TCRdb on the 5' RACE reads, yielding one entry per CDR3 protein. Of 340,000 or so distinct CDR3 sequences in the sample, approximately 12% were seen once. This clonotype was detected only a few times. The antigen remains undetermined. Study-wide points: From the bulk population, abundant clonotypes could contaminate and appear within FACS-sorted repertoires. Most primary-vaccination clones recurred post-booster (roughly 97% CD4, around 90% CD8).

Source: CD4+ T cells sorted from PBMCs, taken 15 days after the yellow fever booster vaccination. This clonotype was sampled from a man younger than 30 who received the YFV17D yellow fever vaccine.

The CDR3 loop reads CASSLEGLSLSHTQYF. CDR3 DNA: TGCGCCAGCAGCTTGGAAGGACTATCCTTGTCTCATACGCAGTATTTT. The chain links TRBV5-1 to TRBJ2-3, with a tentative D call TRBD2 (6 bases). In germline, CDR1 is SGHRS, CDR2 YFSETQ. V was trimmed by 0 bases and J by 7 bases, leaving 18 bases between them. There are 16 residues in the CDR3.